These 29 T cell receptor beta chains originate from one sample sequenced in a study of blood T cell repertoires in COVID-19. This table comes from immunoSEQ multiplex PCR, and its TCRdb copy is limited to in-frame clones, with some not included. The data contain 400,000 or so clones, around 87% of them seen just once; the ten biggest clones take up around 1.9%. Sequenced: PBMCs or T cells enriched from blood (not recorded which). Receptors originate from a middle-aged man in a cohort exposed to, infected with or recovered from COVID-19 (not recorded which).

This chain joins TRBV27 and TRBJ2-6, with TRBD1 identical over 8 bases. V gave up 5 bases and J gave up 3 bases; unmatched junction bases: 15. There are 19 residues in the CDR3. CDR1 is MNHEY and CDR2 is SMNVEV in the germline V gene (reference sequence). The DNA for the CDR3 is TGTGCCAGCAGTCCTAGGACAGGGAAAACTATGTGTGGGGCCAACGTCCTGACTTTC. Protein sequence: CASSPRTGKTMCGANVLTF. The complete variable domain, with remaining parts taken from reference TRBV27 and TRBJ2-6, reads EAQVTQNPRYLITVTGKKLTVTCSQNMNHEYMSWYRQDPGLGLRQIYYSMNVEVTDKGDVPEGYKVSRKEKRNFPLILESPSPNQTSLYFCASSPRTGKTMCGANVLTFGAGSRLTVL.

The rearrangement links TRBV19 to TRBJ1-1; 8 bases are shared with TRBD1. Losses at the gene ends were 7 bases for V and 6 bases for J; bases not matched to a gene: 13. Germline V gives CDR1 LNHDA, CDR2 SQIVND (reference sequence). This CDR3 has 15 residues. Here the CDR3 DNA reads TGTGCCAGTACCCCTCTCGGACAGGGTGTATCTGAAGCTTTCTTT. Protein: CASTPLGQGVSEAFF.

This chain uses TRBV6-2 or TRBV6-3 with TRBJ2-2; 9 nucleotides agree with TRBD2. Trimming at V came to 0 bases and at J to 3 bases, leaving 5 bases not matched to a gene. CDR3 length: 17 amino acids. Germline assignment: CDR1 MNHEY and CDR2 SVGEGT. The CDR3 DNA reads TGTGCCAGCAGTTACTCCCCCGCGGGAGGGCACACCGGGGAGCTGTTTTTT. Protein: CASSYSPAGGHTGELFF.

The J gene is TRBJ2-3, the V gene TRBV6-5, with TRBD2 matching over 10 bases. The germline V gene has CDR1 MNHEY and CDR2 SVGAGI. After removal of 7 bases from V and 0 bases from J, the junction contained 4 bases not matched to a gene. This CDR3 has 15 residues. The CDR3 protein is CASKTSGASTDTQYF. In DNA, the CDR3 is TGTGCCAGCAAAACTAGCGGGGCTAGCACAGATACGCAGTATTTT.

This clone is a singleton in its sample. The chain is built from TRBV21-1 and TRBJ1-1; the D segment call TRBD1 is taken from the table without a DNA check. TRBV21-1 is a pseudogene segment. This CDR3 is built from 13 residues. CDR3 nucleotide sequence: TGTGCCGCTGGTGGGGCGATGAACACTGAAGCTTTCTTT. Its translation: CAAGGAMNTEAFF.

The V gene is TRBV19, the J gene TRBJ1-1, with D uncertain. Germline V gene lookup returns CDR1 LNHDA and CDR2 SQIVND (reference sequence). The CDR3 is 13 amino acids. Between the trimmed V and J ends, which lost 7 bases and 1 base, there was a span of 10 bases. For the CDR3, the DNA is TGTGCCAGTACTCGAGGATGGAACACTGAAGCTTTCTTT. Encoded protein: CASTRGWNTEAFF.

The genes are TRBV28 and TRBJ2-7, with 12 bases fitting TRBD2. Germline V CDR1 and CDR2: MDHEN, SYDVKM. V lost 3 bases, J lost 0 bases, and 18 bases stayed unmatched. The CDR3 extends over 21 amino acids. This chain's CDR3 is CASSLSFLGLAGIRSSYEQYF. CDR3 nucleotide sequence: TGTGCCAGCAGTTTGTCGTTTCTGGGACTAGCGGGTATAAGAAGCTCCTACGAGCAGTACTTC.

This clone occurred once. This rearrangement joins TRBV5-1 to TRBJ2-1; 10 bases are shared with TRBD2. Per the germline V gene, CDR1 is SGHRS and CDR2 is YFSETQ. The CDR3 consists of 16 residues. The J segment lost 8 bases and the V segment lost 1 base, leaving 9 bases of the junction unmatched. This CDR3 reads CASSLSPSGSYDEQFF. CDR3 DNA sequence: TGCGCCAGCAGCTTGTCTCCTAGCGGGAGTTATGATGAGCAGTTCTTC.

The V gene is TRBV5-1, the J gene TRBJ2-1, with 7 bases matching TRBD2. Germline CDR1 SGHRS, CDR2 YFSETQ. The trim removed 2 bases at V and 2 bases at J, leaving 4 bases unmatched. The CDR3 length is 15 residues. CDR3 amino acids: CASSLTGTTYNEQFF. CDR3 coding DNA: TGCGCCAGCAGCTTAACCGGGACTACCTACAATGAGCAGTTCTTC.

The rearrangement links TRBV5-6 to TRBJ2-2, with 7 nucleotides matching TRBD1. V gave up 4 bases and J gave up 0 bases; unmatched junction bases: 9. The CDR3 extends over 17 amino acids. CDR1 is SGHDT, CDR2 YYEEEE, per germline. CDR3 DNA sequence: TGTGCCAGCAGCCAAACAGGGGCAAGGTCGAACACCGGGGAGCTGTTTTTT. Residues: CASSQTGARSNTGELFF.

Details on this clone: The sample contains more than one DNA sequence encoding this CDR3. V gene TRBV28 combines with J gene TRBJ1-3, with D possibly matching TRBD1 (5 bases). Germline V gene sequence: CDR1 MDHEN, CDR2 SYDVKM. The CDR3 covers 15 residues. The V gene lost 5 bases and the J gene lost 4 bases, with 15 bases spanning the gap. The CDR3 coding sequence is TGTGCCAGCAGTCCGCGCGGGGGGTCGGGAAACACCATATATTTT. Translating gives CASSPRGGSGNTIYF. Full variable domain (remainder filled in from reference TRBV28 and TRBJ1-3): DVKVTQSSRYLVKRTGEKVFLECVQDMDHENMFWYRQDPGLGLRLIYFSYDVKMKEKGDIPEGYSVSREKKERFSLILESASTNQTSMYLCASSPRGGSGNTIYFGEGSWLTVV.

The CDR3 sequence is CASSRTISYNEQFF. CDR3 DNA: TGTGCCAGCAGCCGGACAATCTCCTACAATGAGCAGTTCTTC. The rearrangement joins TRBV7-2 to TRBJ2-1; maybe TRBD1 (5 bases). The germline CDR1 and CDR2 sequences are SGHTA and FQGNSA. The CDR3 has 14 amino acids. V dropped 5 bases and J dropped 0 bases, with 8 bases sitting between them.

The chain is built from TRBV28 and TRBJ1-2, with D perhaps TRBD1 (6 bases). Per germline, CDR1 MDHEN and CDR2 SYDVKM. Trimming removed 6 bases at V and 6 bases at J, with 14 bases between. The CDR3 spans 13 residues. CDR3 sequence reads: CASSLRQANGYTF. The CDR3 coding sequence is TGTGCCAGCAGCCTACGACAGGCTAATGGCTACACCTTC.

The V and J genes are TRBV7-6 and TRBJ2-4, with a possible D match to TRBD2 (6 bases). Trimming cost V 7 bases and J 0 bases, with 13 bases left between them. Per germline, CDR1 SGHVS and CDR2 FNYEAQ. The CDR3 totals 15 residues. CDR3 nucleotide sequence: TGTGCCAGCAACCGACTAGACCTAGCCAAAAACATTCAGTACTTC. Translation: CASNRLDLAKNIQYF.

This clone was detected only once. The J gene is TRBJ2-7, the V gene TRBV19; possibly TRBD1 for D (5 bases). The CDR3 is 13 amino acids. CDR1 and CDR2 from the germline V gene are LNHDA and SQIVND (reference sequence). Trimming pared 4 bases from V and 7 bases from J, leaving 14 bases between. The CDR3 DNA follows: TGTGCCAGTAGTAGGACACCCTCCGGGGAGCAGTACTTC. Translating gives CASSRTPSGEQYF.

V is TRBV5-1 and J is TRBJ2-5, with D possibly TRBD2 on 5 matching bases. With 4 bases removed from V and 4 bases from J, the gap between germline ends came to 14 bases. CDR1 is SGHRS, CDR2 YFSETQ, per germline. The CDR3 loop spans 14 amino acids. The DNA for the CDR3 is TGCGCCAGCAGCCTACTGGGAGACCGAGAGACCCAGTACTTC. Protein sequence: CASSLLGDRETQYF. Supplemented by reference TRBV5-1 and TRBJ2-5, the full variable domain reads KAGVTQTPRYLIKTRGQQVTLSCSPISGHRSVSWYQQTPGQGLQFLFEYFSETQRNKGNFPGRFSGRQFSNSRSEMNVSTLELGDSALYLCASSLLGDRETQYFGPGTRLLVL.

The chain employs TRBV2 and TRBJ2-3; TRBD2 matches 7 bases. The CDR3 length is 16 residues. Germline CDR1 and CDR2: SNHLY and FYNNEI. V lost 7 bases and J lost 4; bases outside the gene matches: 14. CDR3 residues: CASIREAGVRADTQYF. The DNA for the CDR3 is TGTGCCAGCATTAGAGAGGCGGGAGTGAGGGCAGATACGCAGTATTTT.

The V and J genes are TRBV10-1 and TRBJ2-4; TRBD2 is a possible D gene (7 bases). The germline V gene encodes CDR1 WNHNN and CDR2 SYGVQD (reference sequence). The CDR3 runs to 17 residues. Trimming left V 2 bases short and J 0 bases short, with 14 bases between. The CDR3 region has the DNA TGCGCCAGCAGTGAGCAGCGGGACATTTTAGCCAAAAACATTCAGTACTTC. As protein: CASSEQRDILAKNIQYF.

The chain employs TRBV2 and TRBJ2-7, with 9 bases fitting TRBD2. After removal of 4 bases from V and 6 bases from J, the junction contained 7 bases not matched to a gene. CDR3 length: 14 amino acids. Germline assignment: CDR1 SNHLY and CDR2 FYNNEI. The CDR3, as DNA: TGTGCCAGCAGTGGCCTACTAGCGGGTGGCGAGCAGTACTTC. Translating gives CASSGLLAGGEQYF.

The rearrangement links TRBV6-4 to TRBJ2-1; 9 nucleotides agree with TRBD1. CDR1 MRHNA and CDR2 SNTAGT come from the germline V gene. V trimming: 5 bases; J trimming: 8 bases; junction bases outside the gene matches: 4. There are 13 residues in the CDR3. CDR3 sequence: CASSLDRGHEQFF. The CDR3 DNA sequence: TGTGCCAGCAGTCTGGACAGGGGACATGAGCAGTTCTTC.

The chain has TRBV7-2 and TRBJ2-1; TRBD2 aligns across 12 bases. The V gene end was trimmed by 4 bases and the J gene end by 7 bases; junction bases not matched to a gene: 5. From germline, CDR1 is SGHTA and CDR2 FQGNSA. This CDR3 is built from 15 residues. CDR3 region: CASSWTSGTGNEQFF. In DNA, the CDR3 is TGTGCCAGCAGCTGGACTAGCGGGACGGGAAATGAGCAGTTCTTC.

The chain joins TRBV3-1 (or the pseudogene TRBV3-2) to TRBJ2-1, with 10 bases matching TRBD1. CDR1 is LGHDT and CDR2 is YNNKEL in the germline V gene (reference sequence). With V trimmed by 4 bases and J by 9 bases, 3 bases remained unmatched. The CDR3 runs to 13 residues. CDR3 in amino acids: CASSPDRGLEQFF. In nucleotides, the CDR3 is TGTGCCAGCAGCCCCGACAGGGGGCTTGAGCAGTTCTTC.

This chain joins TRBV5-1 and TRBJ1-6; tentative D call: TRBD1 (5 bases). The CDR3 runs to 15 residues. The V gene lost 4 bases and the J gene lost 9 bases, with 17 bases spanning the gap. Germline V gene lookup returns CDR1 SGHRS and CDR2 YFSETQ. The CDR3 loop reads CASSGGAFDGSPLHF. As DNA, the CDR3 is TGCGCCAGCAGCGGAGGGGCCTTCGACGGTTCACCCCTCCACTTT.

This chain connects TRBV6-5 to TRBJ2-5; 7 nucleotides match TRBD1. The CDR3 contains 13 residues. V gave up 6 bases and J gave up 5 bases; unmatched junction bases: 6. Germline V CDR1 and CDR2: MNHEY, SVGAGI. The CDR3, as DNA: TGTGCCAGCAGGCGACAGGGAATGGAGACCCAGTACTTC. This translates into CASRRQGMETQYF.

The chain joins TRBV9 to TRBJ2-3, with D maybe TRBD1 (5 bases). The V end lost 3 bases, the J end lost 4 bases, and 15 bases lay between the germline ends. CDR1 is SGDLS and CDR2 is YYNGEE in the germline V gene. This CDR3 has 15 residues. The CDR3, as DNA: TGTGCCAGCAGCGCGAGCAGGGCAAAAGCAGATACGCAGTATTTT. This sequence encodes CASSASRAKADTQYF.

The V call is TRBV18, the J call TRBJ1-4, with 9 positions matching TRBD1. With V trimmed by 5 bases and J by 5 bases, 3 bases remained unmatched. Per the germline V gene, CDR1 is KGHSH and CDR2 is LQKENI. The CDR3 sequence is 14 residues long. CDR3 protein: CASSAGTGNEKLFF. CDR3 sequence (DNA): TGTGCCAGCTCAGCCGGGACAGGGAATGAAAAACTGTTTTTT.

The CDR3 DNA reads as TGTGCCAGTAGTATAGGTGGACTAACTCGGCTTAGCGGGACTGGAGAGACCCAGTACTTC. It translates to CASSIGGLTRLSGTGETQYF. The J gene is TRBJ2-5, the V gene TRBV19, with 8 bases matching TRBD2. V lost 1 base and J lost 4; bases outside the gene matches: 20. CDR3 length: 20 amino acids. CDR1 LNHDA and CDR2 SQIVND come from the germline V gene (reference sequence).

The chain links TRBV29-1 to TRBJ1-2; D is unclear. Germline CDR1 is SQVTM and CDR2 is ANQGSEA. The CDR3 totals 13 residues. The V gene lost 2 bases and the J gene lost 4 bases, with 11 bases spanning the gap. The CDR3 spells CSVENPQSYGYTF. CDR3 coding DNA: TGCAGCGTTGAAAATCCACAGAGCTATGGCTACACCTTC.

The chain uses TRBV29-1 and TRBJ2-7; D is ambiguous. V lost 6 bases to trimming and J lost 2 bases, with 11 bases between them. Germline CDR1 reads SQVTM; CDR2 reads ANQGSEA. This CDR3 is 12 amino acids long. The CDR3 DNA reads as TGCAGCGTCCGTTCTCCTCCCTACGAGCAGTACTTC. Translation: CSVRSPPYEQYF.